The rows below give T cell receptor beta chains drawn from one sample of a study of control samples from healthy donors and cancer patients. This table comes from immunoSEQ multiplex PCR, and its TCRdb copy is limited to in-frame clones, with some not included. The repertoire holds under 150,000 clones, with about 94% as singletons. Material: blood. The receptors were sampled from a young man in good health. The CDR3 runs from the conserved cysteine through the conserved F or W. Each record gives: clone size, J gene, V gene, D gene, CDR3 protein, CDR3 DNA. A D gene is named only where the DNA matches it firmly. Expanded clones get a size class; other rows say once, few or many, or leave the size out.

NA	TRBJ1-5	TRBV12-5	NA	CASGDPGTDYSNQPQHF	TGTGCTAGTGGGGATCCCGGGACGGATTATAGCAATCAGCCCCAGCATTTT
NA	TRBJ2-6	TRBV5-8	TRBD1	CASRDRGPGANVLTF	TGTGCCAGCAGGGACAGGGGGCCTGGGGCCAACGTCCTGACTTTC
once	TRBJ2-3	TRBV10-3	TRBD2	CAISQGLAGTDTQYF	TGTGCCATCAGTCAGGGACTAGCTGGTACAGATACGCAGTATTTT
NA	TRBJ2-7	TRBV7-2	NA	CASSFAPSYEQYF	TGTGCCAGCAGCTTCGCCCCCTCCTACGAGCAGTACTTC
NA	TRBJ2-4	TRBV4-3	TRBD2	CASSQDKTSGGAKAAKNIQYF	TGCGCCAGCAGCCAAGATAAGACTAGCGGGGGGGCAAAGGCTGCCAAAAACATTCAGTACTTC
NA	TRBJ1-2	TRBV6-6	NA	CASSFPQGSWWEGYTF	TGTGCCAGCAGTTTCCCACAGGGAAGCTGGTGGGAAGGCTACACCTTC
NA	TRBJ2-7	TRBV7-9	TRBD1	CASSPPDRDQGQYF	TGTGCCAGCAGCCCACCGGACAGGGACCAAGGGCAGTACTTC
NA	TRBJ1-1	TRBV7-3	NA	CASSLTPRTDFWNTEAFF	TGTGCCAGCAGCTTAACGCCCCGGACGGACTTCTGGAACACTGAAGCTTTCTTT
NA	TRBJ2-1	TRBV5-1	TRBD2	CASSRTLAGSENEQFF	TGCGCCAGCAGCCGAACCCTAGCGGGAAGTGAAAATGAGCAGTTCTTC
NA	TRBJ1-1	TRBV9	TRBD1	CASSVLGQGNTEAFF	TGTGCCAGCAGCGTACTCGGACAGGGGAACACTGAAGCTTTCTTT
once	TRBJ2-3	TRBV5-1	TRBD2	CASSLVAGVKADTQYF	TGCGCCAGCAGCTTGGTAGCGGGGGTAAAGGCAGATACGCAGTATTTT
NA	TRBJ2-1	TRBV6-2/TRBV6-3	NA	CASSYWGAGNEQFF	TGTGCCAGCAGTTACTGGGGGGCAGGCAATGAGCAGTTCTTC
NA	TRBJ1-2	TRBV29-1	NA	CSVEVSLKGYTF	TGCAGCGTCGAGGTCAGTTTAAAAGGCTACACCTTC
once	TRBJ2-5	TRBV4-1	TRBD1	CASSQVTGGVETQYF	TGCGCCAGCAGCCAAGTTACAGGGGGCGTGGAGACCCAGTACTTC
NA	TRBJ1-1	TRBV5-6	NA	CASSLLGAGGNTEAFF	TGTGCCAGCAGCTTGTTGGGGGCCGGAGGGAACACTGAAGCTTTCTTT
NA	TRBJ2-1	TRBV27	NA	CASSPSGTPYNEQFF	TGTGCCAGCAGCCCCTCCGGGACTCCTTACAATGAGCAGTTCTTC
NA	TRBJ1-2	TRBV3-1/TRBV3-2	NA	CASSQRVWRGNYGYTF	TGTGCCAGCAGCCAAAGGGTGTGGAGGGGAAACTATGGCTACACCTTC
once	TRBJ1-3	TRBV3-1/TRBV3-2	NA	CASSQEWATDSGNTIYF	TGTGCCAGCAGCCAAGAATGGGCGACTGACTCTGGAAACACCATATATTTT
NA	TRBJ2-7	TRBV4-2	NA	CASSQKTGSYEQYF	TGTGCCAGCAGCCAAAAGACGGGTTCCTACGAGCAGTACTTC
NA	TRBJ2-1	TRBV6-1	NA	CASSEAESNEQFF	TGTGCCAGCAGTGAAGCTGAATCCAATGAGCAGTTCTTC
NA	TRBJ2-2	TRBV7-2	NA	CASSPWGGRNTGELFF	TGTGCCAGCAGCCCTTGGGGGGGGCGGAACACCGGGGAGCTGTTTTTT
NA	TRBJ2-3	TRBV24-1	NA	CATSDLQQDSSTDTQYF	TGTGCCACCAGTGATTTGCAGCAGGACTCAAGCACAGATACGCAGTATTTT
NA	TRBJ2-2	TRBV24-1	NA	CATSANAPPLIAGELFF	TGTGCCACCAGTGCCAACGCCCCGCCGCTAATCGCCGGGGAGCTGTTTTTT
once	TRBJ2-1	TRBV6-5	NA	CASSPQKTYNEQFF	TGTGCCAGCAGTCCCCAGAAGACCTACAATGAGCAGTTCTTC
NA	TRBJ2-5	TRBV7-2	NA	CASSTGFRVQETQYF	TGTGCCAGCAGCACGGGATTCAGGGTGCAGGAGACCCAGTACTTC